The rows below give T cell receptor beta chains drawn from one sample of a study of T cell repertoires in cytomegalovirus infection. TCRdb reanalysed the reads using MiXCR and keeps one entry per CDR3 protein. The table has around 450,000 distinct CDR3 sequences, under 40% seen once. Material: PBMCs. The origin of the receptors is a human donor in good health (CMV status not recorded). Some clones in this sample may be carry-over from other donors' samples. Both conserved end residues are part of each CDR3. Each record gives: J gene, V gene, CDR3 protein.

J: TRBJ1-5; V: TRBV12-3/TRBV12-4; CDR3: CASTRQGFSNQPQHF
J: TRBJ1-6; V: TRBV7-2; CDR3: CASSLASSNNSPLHF
J: TRBJ2-1; V: TRBV6-2/TRBV6-3; CDR3: CASSYAAGDKNEQFF
J: TRBJ1-5; V: TRBV7-9; CDR3: CASSLGNQPQHF
J: TRBJ2-1; V: TRBV2; CDR3: CASSDEGSPSSYNEQFF
J: TRBJ2-1; V: TRBV4-1; CDR3: CASSQELSGEDNEQFF
J: TRBJ2-3; V: TRBV7-9; CDR3: CASHTSGGDTQYF
J: TRBJ2-2; V: TRBV3-1; CDR3: CASSQVNRKNTGELFF
J: TRBJ1-6; V: TRBV5-4; CDR3: CASSLGDRDNSPLHF
J: TRBJ2-3; V: TRBV18; CDR3: CASSPDRGPSDTQYF
J: TRBJ2-1; V: TRBV7-2; CDR3: CASSQASPSSYNEQFF
J: TRBJ1-2; V: TRBV6-1; CDR3: CASSEHATGWGYTF
J: TRBJ2-5; V: TRBV6-8; CDR3: CASRLTGRAETQYF
J: TRBJ1-3; V: TRBV28; CDR3: CASSPPVGNTIYF
J: TRBJ2-7; V: TRBV19; CDR3: CASGQSYEQYF
J: TRBJ2-3; V: TRBV20-1; CDR3: CSALPETDDLDTQYF
J: TRBJ2-7; V: TRBV7-9; CDR3: CASSPLGGNYEQYF
J: TRBJ1-2; V: TRBV27; CDR3: CASSFSSISHGYTF
J: TRBJ2-1; V: TRBV4-2; CDR3: CASSQETNEQFF
J: TRBJ1-6; V: TRBV12-3/TRBV12-4; CDR3: CASSPRSDTHLHF
J: TRBJ1-5; V: TRBV29-1; CDR3: CSVEVADRGMSNQPQHF
J: TRBJ1-6; V: TRBV6-1; CDR3: CASRQGEGYNSPLHF
J: TRBJ1-5; V: TRBV3-1; CDR3: CASSQDSGGNQPQHF
J: TRBJ1-1; V: TRBV7-2; CDR3: CASSLVQTGRLLSNTEAFF
J: TRBJ2-3; V: TRBV4-1; CDR3: CASSQELGRGTDTQYF
J: TRBJ2-5; V: TRBV6-6; CDR3: CASSRLVTRTQYF
J: TRBJ1-1; V: TRBV11-3; CDR3: CASSLDGTGEAFF
J: TRBJ1-4; V: TRBV7-2; CDR3: CASSLAGPRGTNEKLFF
J: TRBJ1-3; V: TRBV28; CDR3: CASSSTSLGSGNTIYF
J: TRBJ2-1; V: TRBV4-2; CDR3: CASSQEQAGLTYNEQFF
J: TRBJ2-3; V: TRBV7-6; CDR3: CASSLRIVLSDTQYF
J: TRBJ1-2; V: TRBV5-1; CDR3: CASSTGPPATYGYTF
J: TRBJ2-1; V: TRBV7-9; CDR3: CASSSSSGGYNEQFF
J: TRBJ1-2; V: TRBV25-1; CDR3: CASRDPGEGGLYGYTF
J: TRBJ1-5; V: TRBV7-8; CDR3: CASSSGQGPGKPQHF
J: TRBJ2-3; V: TRBV20-1; CDR3: CSASGDLGDTQYF
J: TRBJ1-1; V: TRBV7-8; CDR3: CASSSRTGRTEAFF
J: TRBJ2-3; V: TRBV6-1; CDR3: CASSEKVTDTQYF
J: TRBJ1-1; V: TRBV19; CDR3: CASSPHARQGSPYTEAFF
J: TRBJ2-1; V: TRBV19; CDR3: CASSIGAGPNNEQFF
J: TRBJ2-2; V: TRBV5-1; CDR3: CASSFAADVTGELFF
J: TRBJ2-1; V: TRBV7-9; CDR3: CASSPRDREFYNEQFF
J: TRBJ2-1; V: TRBV9; CDR3: CASGGLAGGHNEQFF
J: TRBJ2-7; V: TRBV7-9; CDR3: CASSPSGQVEQYF
J: TRBJ1-1; V: TRBV12-3/TRBV12-4; CDR3: CASNDRVGTEAFF
J: TRBJ1-3; V: TRBV5-5; CDR3: CASSFSRGQPGNTIYF
J: TRBJ1-2; V: TRBV7-2; CDR3: CASSLSTGWDYGYTF
J: TRBJ2-3; V: TRBV25-1; CDR3: CASSAVASVSTDTQSF
J: TRBJ2-1; V: TRBV4-2; CDR3: CASSQFPGQGSYNEQFF
J: TRBJ2-1; V: TRBV20-1; CDR3: CSAAKTGSSYNEQFF
J: TRBJ1-5; V: TRBV7-2; CDR3: CASGVGTAHSNQPQHF
J: TRBJ1-6; V: TRBV5-1; CDR3: CASSFIGGLLISPLHF